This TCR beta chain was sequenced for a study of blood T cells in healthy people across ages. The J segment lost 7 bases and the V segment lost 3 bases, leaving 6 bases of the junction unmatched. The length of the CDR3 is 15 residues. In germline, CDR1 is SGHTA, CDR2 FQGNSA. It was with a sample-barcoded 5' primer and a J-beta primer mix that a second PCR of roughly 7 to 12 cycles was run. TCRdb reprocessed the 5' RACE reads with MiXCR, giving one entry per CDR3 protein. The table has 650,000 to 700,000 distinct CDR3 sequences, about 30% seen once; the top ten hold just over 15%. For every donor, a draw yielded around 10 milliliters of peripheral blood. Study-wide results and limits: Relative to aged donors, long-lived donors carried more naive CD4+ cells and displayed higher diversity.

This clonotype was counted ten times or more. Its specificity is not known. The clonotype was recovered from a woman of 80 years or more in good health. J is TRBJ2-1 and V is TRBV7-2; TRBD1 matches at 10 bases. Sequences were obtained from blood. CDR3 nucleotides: TGTGCCAGCAGCTTCCGGGACAGGGGTGGAAATGAGCAGTTCTTC. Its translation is CASSFRDRGGNEQFF.